These T cell receptor beta chains were read from a single sample in a study of blood T cell repertoires in COVID-19. Data came from immunoSEQ multiplex PCR; TCRdb stores just in-frame clones and leaves some out. The data contain around 200,000 clones, roughly four fifths of them singletons. The sequenced sample consisted of peripheral blood. The receptors shown here come from a man aged 25 to 45 with active or convalescent COVID-19. CDR3s include the opening cysteine and the closing phenylalanine or tryptophan. A D gene is named only where the DNA matches it firmly. Only some rows state a clone size, as once, few, many or a class for expanded clones.

d_call: -
clone_size: -
j_call: TRBJ1-3
v_call: TRBV10-3
cdr3_nt: TGTGCCATCAGGGACGGGACTGGAAACACCATATATTTT
cdr3_aa: CAIRDGTGNTIYF

d_call: -
clone_size: -
j_call: TRBJ2-3
v_call: TRBV14
cdr3_nt: TGTGCCAGCAGCCAAGTCGGGTCCGCGGATACGCAGTATTTT
cdr3_aa: CASSQVGSADTQYF

d_call: -
clone_size: -
j_call: TRBJ1-5
v_call: TRBV6-5
cdr3_nt: TGTGCCAGCAGCCGCGACTTCCTGCAGCCCCAGCATTTT
cdr3_aa: CASSRDFLQPQHF

d_call: TRBD1
clone_size: -
j_call: TRBJ2-1
v_call: TRBV4-1
cdr3_nt: TGCGCCAGCAGCCAAGAATACGTTACGGGACAGGGATCAAACAATGAGCAGTTCTTC
cdr3_aa: CASSQEYVTGQGSNNEQFF

d_call: -
clone_size: -
j_call: TRBJ1-1
v_call: TRBV30
cdr3_nt: TGTGCCTGGAGGGCCAACACTGAAGCTTTCTTT
cdr3_aa: CAWRANTEAFF

d_call: TRBD1
clone_size: -
j_call: TRBJ1-1
v_call: TRBV7-9
cdr3_nt: TGTGCCAGCAGCACGCAAACCGGGACAGCCAACATGAACACTGAAGCTTTCTTT
cdr3_aa: CASSTQTGTANMNTEAFF

d_call: TRBD1
clone_size: few
j_call: TRBJ1-6
v_call: TRBV28
cdr3_nt: TGTGCCAGCAGCGCCGGGACAGGGGAATCACCCCTCCACTTT
cdr3_aa: CASSAGTGESPLHF

d_call: TRBD2
clone_size: -
j_call: TRBJ2-7
v_call: TRBV11-2
cdr3_nt: TGTGCCAGCAGCTTAGCCACTAGCGGGAGATACGAGCAGTACTTC
cdr3_aa: CASSLATSGRYEQYF

d_call: TRBD1
clone_size: -
j_call: TRBJ1-3
v_call: TRBV5-1
cdr3_nt: TGCGCCAGCAGCTCGGGACAGGGAAACACCATATATTTT
cdr3_aa: CASSSGQGNTIYF

d_call: -
clone_size: -
j_call: TRBJ1-4
v_call: TRBV6-5
cdr3_nt: TGTGCCAGCAGTTACCGAGACAGCCGTAATGAAAAACTGTTTTTT
cdr3_aa: CASSYRDSRNEKLFF

d_call: TRBD2
clone_size: once
j_call: TRBJ2-7
v_call: TRBV7-9
cdr3_nt: TGTGCCAGCAGCTTGGACGGGGGGGTAGGCTACGAGCAGTACTTC
cdr3_aa: CASSLDGGVGYEQYF

d_call: TRBD1
clone_size: -
j_call: TRBJ1-1
v_call: TRBV5-1
cdr3_nt: TGCGCCAGCAGCCCACGTCCGGACAGGGGGGAGGCTGAAGCTTTCTTT
cdr3_aa: CASSPRPDRGEAEAFF

d_call: TRBD1
clone_size: once
j_call: TRBJ2-1
v_call: TRBV10-3
cdr3_nt: TGTGCCATCAGCTCCGGGACAGCGAACTACAATGAGCAGTTCTTC
cdr3_aa: CAISSGTANYNEQFF

d_call: TRBD1
clone_size: -
j_call: TRBJ1-1
v_call: TRBV16
cdr3_nt: TGTGCCAGCAGCCAATGGGACAGGGCCAGATTCCCGGGGGACACTGAAGCTTTCTTT
cdr3_aa: CASSQWDRARFPGDTEAFF

d_call: TRBD2
clone_size: -
j_call: TRBJ2-1
v_call: TRBV24-1
cdr3_nt: TGTGCCACCAGTGACGTCGCGAGCGGGGGATACAATGAGCAGTTCTTC
cdr3_aa: CATSDVASGGYNEQFF

d_call: TRBD1
clone_size: -
j_call: TRBJ2-3
v_call: TRBV7-2
cdr3_nt: TGTGCCAGCAGATACATGCAGGGGGCTGGCACAGATACGCAGTATTTT
cdr3_aa: CASRYMQGAGTDTQYF

d_call: TRBD1
clone_size: -
j_call: TRBJ1-5
v_call: TRBV5-1
cdr3_nt: TGCGCCAGCAGCTCCTCTGGGACAGGGAATCAGCCCCAGCATTTT
cdr3_aa: CASSSSGTGNQPQHF

d_call: -
clone_size: -
j_call: TRBJ2-7
v_call: TRBV7-9
cdr3_nt: TGTGCCAGCAGCGGGCCGACAGGCTACGAGCAGTACTTC
cdr3_aa: CASSGPTGYEQYF

d_call: TRBD1
clone_size: -
j_call: TRBJ1-2
v_call: TRBV10-3
cdr3_nt: TGTGCCATCAGCCCCGGGACAGGCTTTATGGACTATGGCTACACCTTC
cdr3_aa: CAISPGTGFMDYGYTF

d_call: TRBD1
clone_size: -
j_call: TRBJ1-2
v_call: TRBV5-1
cdr3_nt: TGCGCCAGCAGCTTGGAAGGGACAGGGCGTTATGGCTACACCTTC
cdr3_aa: CASSLEGTGRYGYTF

d_call: TRBD1
clone_size: -
j_call: TRBJ2-7
v_call: TRBV24-1
cdr3_nt: TGTGCCACCAGTGACCCGGGACAGGGTACCTACGAGCAGTACTTC
cdr3_aa: CATSDPGQGTYEQYF

d_call: TRBD1
clone_size: -
j_call: TRBJ1-5
v_call: TRBV10-3
cdr3_nt: TGTGCCATCCGGGACAGGGACGGCAATCAGCCCCAGCATTTT
cdr3_aa: CAIRDRDGNQPQHF

d_call: TRBD1
clone_size: -
j_call: TRBJ2-1
v_call: TRBV7-7
cdr3_nt: TGTGCTAGCAGCTTAGGACAGGGCGATGAGCAGTTCTTC
cdr3_aa: CASSLGQGDEQFF

d_call: TRBD1
clone_size: -
j_call: TRBJ1-2
v_call: TRBV30
cdr3_nt: TGTGCCTGGGGACAGGGGGCGAGGGGCTACACCTTC
cdr3_aa: CAWGQGARGYTF

d_call: -
clone_size: -
j_call: TRBJ1-2
v_call: TRBV27
cdr3_nt: TGTGCCAGCAGTTTAAAGTGGGCCTCTAACTATGGCTACACCTTC
cdr3_aa: CASSLKWASNYGYTF

d_call: TRBD1
clone_size: few
j_call: TRBJ2-7
v_call: TRBV19
cdr3_nt: TGTGCCAGTAGTATGTCCGGGACAGGGATTTCCTTCGAGCAGTACTTC
cdr3_aa: CASSMSGTGISFEQYF

d_call: -
clone_size: -
j_call: TRBJ1-1
v_call: TRBV5-1
cdr3_nt: TGCGCCAGCAGTCGGACCTGGCAGGGGCTCATGAACACTGAAGCTTTCTTT
cdr3_aa: CASSRTWQGLMNTEAFF

d_call: -
clone_size: few
j_call: TRBJ2-2
v_call: TRBV7-9
cdr3_nt: TGTGCCAGCAGCTTAGCGGGCAGGGATCGCACCGGGGAGCTGTTTTTT
cdr3_aa: CASSLAGRDRTGELFF

d_call: -
clone_size: -
j_call: TRBJ2-3
v_call: TRBV29-1
cdr3_nt: TGCAGCGTTGCCGGTGCTAGCACAGATACGCAGTATTTT
cdr3_aa: CSVAGASTDTQYF

d_call: -
clone_size: -
j_call: TRBJ1-3
v_call: TRBV18
cdr3_nt: TGTGCCAGCTCACCGAATAGGGGGACTGGAAACACCATATATTTT
cdr3_aa: CASSPNRGTGNTIYF

d_call: -
clone_size: few
j_call: TRBJ1-3
v_call: TRBV27
cdr3_nt: TGTGCCAGCAGTCCGCTGGTCCTGGGGCGAGGAAACACCATATATTTT
cdr3_aa: CASSPLVLGRGNTIYF

d_call: -
clone_size: few
j_call: TRBJ1-6
v_call: TRBV27
cdr3_nt: TGTGCCAGCAGCCCAACCCGGGGGGGGCCCCTCCACTTT
cdr3_aa: CASSPTRGGPLHF

d_call: -
clone_size: -
j_call: TRBJ2-7
v_call: TRBV3-1/TRBV3-2
cdr3_nt: TGTGCCAGCAGCCAAGTTCCCGACAGGGCGGGGGAGCAGTACTTC
cdr3_aa: CASSQVPDRAGEQYF

d_call: TRBD2
clone_size: -
j_call: TRBJ2-7
v_call: TRBV29-1
cdr3_nt: TGCAGCGCGACTAGCGGGGGCCCCTACGAGCAGTACTTC
cdr3_aa: CSATSGGPYEQYF

d_call: TRBD2
clone_size: -
j_call: TRBJ2-6
v_call: TRBV25-1
cdr3_nt: TGTGCCAGCAGTACCAGGAGTAGCGGGAGAACTGGGGCCAACGTCCTGACTTTC
cdr3_aa: CASSTRSSGRTGANVLTF

d_call: -
clone_size: -
j_call: TRBJ2-3
v_call: TRBV7-2
cdr3_nt: TGTGCCAGCAGCTTAAACTTCGGGGAACGGAGCACAGATACGCAGTATTTT
cdr3_aa: CASSLNFGERSTDTQYF

d_call: -
clone_size: few
j_call: TRBJ1-2
v_call: TRBV7-6
cdr3_nt: TGTGCCAGCAGCTTAGGTTCGGCAGGGAGGGACCCCTTCTATGGCTACACCTTC
cdr3_aa: CASSLGSAGRDPFYGYTF

d_call: TRBD1
clone_size: -
j_call: TRBJ1-5
v_call: TRBV4-1
cdr3_nt: TGCGCCAGCAGCCAAGATGGGGGACAGGGTAGGGATCAGCCCCAGCATTTT
cdr3_aa: CASSQDGGQGRDQPQHF

d_call: -
clone_size: -
j_call: TRBJ1-4
v_call: TRBV30
cdr3_nt: TGTGCCTGGGAGAGGTCTGCCGGGGATGAAAAACTGTTTTTT
cdr3_aa: CAWERSAGDEKLFF

d_call: -
clone_size: -
j_call: TRBJ2-5
v_call: TRBV24-1
cdr3_nt: TGTGCCACCAGTGATTTCTCGGGCGGGGAGACCCAGTACTTC
cdr3_aa: CATSDFSGGETQYF

d_call: -
clone_size: -
j_call: TRBJ2-7
v_call: TRBV27
cdr3_nt: TGTGCCAGCAGTATCGAGACAGGCTCCTACGAGCAGTACTTC
cdr3_aa: CASSIETGSYEQYF

d_call: -
clone_size: -
j_call: TRBJ1-2
v_call: TRBV18
cdr3_nt: TGTGCCAGCTCAGATGGCCAATCCTATGGCTACACCTTC
cdr3_aa: CASSDGQSYGYTF

d_call: TRBD1
clone_size: once
j_call: TRBJ1-4
v_call: TRBV2
cdr3_nt: TGTGCCAGCACCCGACAGGGCTTGAATGAAAAACTGTTTTTT
cdr3_aa: CASTRQGLNEKLFF

d_call: -
clone_size: -
j_call: TRBJ1-2
v_call: TRBV30
cdr3_nt: TGTGCCTGGAGTGTTGATCAGGGCAGGGGTACCTTC
cdr3_aa: CAWSVDQGRGTF

d_call: -
clone_size: few
j_call: TRBJ2-1
v_call: TRBV13
cdr3_nt: TGTGCCAGCAGCTTAGGGCAGGGCGCAAATGAGCAGTTCTTC
cdr3_aa: CASSLGQGANEQFF

d_call: TRBD2
clone_size: -
j_call: TRBJ2-1
v_call: TRBV14
cdr3_nt: TGTGCCAGCAGCCAAGGGTCTAGCGGGCCCCTGGGCTACAATGAGCAGTTCTTC
cdr3_aa: CASSQGSSGPLGYNEQFF

d_call: -
clone_size: -
j_call: TRBJ2-1
v_call: TRBV5-1
cdr3_nt: TGCGCCAGCAGCTTGACTAGCAGCTCCTACAATGAGCAGTTCTTC
cdr3_aa: CASSLTSSSYNEQFF

d_call: TRBD1
clone_size: -
j_call: TRBJ1-1
v_call: TRBV19
cdr3_nt: TGTGCCAGTAGTATCCCATCCTTACAGGGGGAAGCTTTCTTT
cdr3_aa: CASSIPSLQGEAFF

d_call: TRBD1
clone_size: -
j_call: TRBJ2-7
v_call: TRBV10-1
cdr3_nt: TGCGCCAGCAGTGAGTCCCCGGACAGGGTCTCCTACGAGCAGTACTTC
cdr3_aa: CASSESPDRVSYEQYF